This is a list of T cell receptor beta chains from one sample in a study of T-cell memory formation after mild COVID-19. Using its own MiXCR run on the 5' RACE reads, TCRdb lists one record per CDR3 protein. Of roughly 100,000 distinct CDR3 sequences listed, about 18% were seen once; the top ten hold 28%. The sample taken for sequencing was PBMCs or a T cell subset sorted from them (not recorded which). The receptors derive from an adult woman who had mild COVID-19 (a few samples of this study predate the infection). Cell type and time point are not known. Both conserved end residues are part of each CDR3. The D gene is left open where the match is weak. Some rows mark clone size as missing; the rest say once, few, many or name a class of expanded clone.

j_call: TRBJ1-2; v_call: TRBV12-3/TRBV12-4; d_call: NA; clone_size: NA; cdr3_nt: TGTGCCAGCAGTTTACTCCTCACTGCCCCAGCTAACTATGGCTACACCTTC; cdr3_aa: CASSLLLTAPANYGYTF
j_call: TRBJ1-5; v_call: TRBV7-9; d_call: TRBD1; clone_size: NA; cdr3_nt: TGTGCCAGTGGACAGGGTAGTCAGCCCCAGCATTTT; cdr3_aa: CASGQGSQPQHF
j_call: TRBJ2-3; v_call: TRBV7-9; d_call: NA; clone_size: NA; cdr3_nt: TGTGCCAGCAGGATGGGGGGCACAGATACGCAGTATTTT; cdr3_aa: CASRMGGTDTQYF
j_call: TRBJ1-1; v_call: TRBV12-3/TRBV12-4; d_call: NA; clone_size: few; cdr3_nt: TGTGCCAGCAGCCTTTACTTGAACACTGAAGCTTTCTTT; cdr3_aa: CASSLYLNTEAFF
j_call: TRBJ2-4; v_call: TRBV5-6; d_call: NA; clone_size: NA; cdr3_nt: TGTGCCAGCAGCTTGGGAGGGCCGGTGAGCAAAAACATTCAGTACTTC; cdr3_aa: CASSLGGPVSKNIQYF
j_call: TRBJ2-6; v_call: TRBV4-3; d_call: NA; clone_size: few; cdr3_nt: TGCGCCAGCAGCCCAACCTTCTCTGGGGCCAACGTCCTGACTTTC; cdr3_aa: CASSPTFSGANVLTF
j_call: TRBJ1-2; v_call: TRBV7-2; d_call: NA; clone_size: NA; cdr3_nt: TGTGCCAGCAGCTCAACAGGAGGGGGCTATGGCTACACCTTC; cdr3_aa: CASSSTGGGYGYTF
j_call: TRBJ2-7; v_call: TRBV5-1; d_call: NA; clone_size: NA; cdr3_nt: TGCGCCAGCAGCTTGGGAGGGGGGACGATCTACGAGCAGTACTTC; cdr3_aa: CASSLGGGTIYEQYF
j_call: TRBJ2-1; v_call: TRBV7-9; d_call: NA; clone_size: NA; cdr3_nt: TGTGCCAGCAGCTGGGGCCCAGAAAACAATGAGCAGTTCTTC; cdr3_aa: CASSWGPENNEQFF
j_call: TRBJ2-3; v_call: TRBV7-9; d_call: NA; clone_size: few; cdr3_nt: TGTGCCAGCAGTCCTGCGCCGAGTGCGCAGTATTTT; cdr3_aa: CASSPAPSAQYF
j_call: TRBJ2-3; v_call: TRBV11-3; d_call: NA; clone_size: few; cdr3_nt: TGTGCCAGCAGCTCGTTACCAGATACGCAGTATTTT; cdr3_aa: CASSSLPDTQYF
j_call: TRBJ2-2; v_call: TRBV20-1; d_call: NA; clone_size: few; cdr3_nt: TGCAGTGCTAGGGGCTTCAACCGGGACACCGGGGAGCTGTTTTTT; cdr3_aa: CSARGFNRDTGELFF
j_call: TRBJ1-1; v_call: TRBV27; d_call: NA; clone_size: many; cdr3_nt: TGTGCCAGCAGTTCCCAGTCAGCCCAGAACACTGAAGCTTTCTTT; cdr3_aa: CASSSQSAQNTEAFF
j_call: TRBJ1-2; v_call: TRBV10-2; d_call: NA; clone_size: NA; cdr3_nt: TGCGCCAGCAAAACTGGCGGCCGCTATGGCTACACCTTC; cdr3_aa: CASKTGGRYGYTF
j_call: TRBJ2-7; v_call: TRBV20-1; d_call: NA; clone_size: NA; cdr3_nt: TGCAGTGCCGCCCACCGGGACGTCATCTCCTACGAGCAGTACTTC; cdr3_aa: CSAAHRDVISYEQYF
j_call: TRBJ2-5; v_call: TRBV27; d_call: NA; clone_size: NA; cdr3_nt: TGTGCCAGCAGAATGCAGACAGGTGGCGAGACCCAGTACTTC; cdr3_aa: CASRMQTGGETQYF
j_call: TRBJ2-5; v_call: TRBV7-6; d_call: NA; clone_size: few; cdr3_nt: TGTGCCAGCAGCGAACCGGACAGCCAAGAGACCCAGTACTTC; cdr3_aa: CASSEPDSQETQYF
j_call: TRBJ1-1; v_call: TRBV12-3/TRBV12-4; d_call: NA; clone_size: few; cdr3_nt: TGTGCCAGCAGTTTTGGGGAGGGCGGGGACACTGAAGCTTTCTTT; cdr3_aa: CASSFGEGGDTEAFF
j_call: TRBJ1-5; v_call: TRBV5-6; d_call: NA; clone_size: NA; cdr3_nt: TGTGCCAGCAGCGATGGGCTCTATCAGCCCCAGCATTTT; cdr3_aa: CASSDGLYQPQHF
j_call: TRBJ1-1; v_call: TRBV15; d_call: NA; clone_size: few; cdr3_nt: TGTGCCACCAGGAGAAATACAGGAGAAGCTTTCTTT; cdr3_aa: CATRRNTGEAFF
j_call: TRBJ2-5; v_call: TRBV9; d_call: TRBD1; clone_size: NA; cdr3_nt: TGTGCCAGCAGCGTAGGAGGGACAGGGAAAGAGACCCAGTACTTC; cdr3_aa: CASSVGGTGKETQYF
j_call: TRBJ1-5; v_call: TRBV20-1; d_call: TRBD1; clone_size: few; cdr3_nt: TGCAGTGCCGTCCCTCTGCAACAGGGGCGGCAGCCCCAGCATTTT; cdr3_aa: CSAVPLQQGRQPQHF